This T cell receptor beta chain was sequenced during a study of CD8+ T cells in alopecia areata. Study results and caveats: Higher clonality and more expanded CD8+ clones appeared in lesional than normal scalp. Among the top 100, expanded CD8+ clones, as well as scalp clonality, were significantly decreased by tofacitinib.

With regard to this clone: The antigen is undetermined.

The V end lost 4 bases, the J end lost 7 bases, and 11 bases lay between the germline ends. Per the germline V gene, CDR1 is DFQATT and CDR2 is SNEGSKA (reference sequence). The CDR3 totals 11 residues. cDNA serving as the sequencing template came from extracted, reverse transcribed RNA. Profiling relied on immunoSEQ multiplex PCR, and the TCRdb table lists in-frame clones only, not all of them. The sample includes roughly 210,000 clones, approximately 45% of them seen just once. Treatment: oral pan-JAK inhibitor, 5-10 mg twice daily. The clonotype was recovered from a human donor with alopecia areata. The sample was CD4+ T cells sorted from blood, taken at approximately week 37, from a patient treated with tofacitinib. The rearrangement uses TRBV20-1 and TRBJ2-7; D remains unclear. CDR3 nucleotide sequence: TGCAGTGCTATTCCTATGGGTGAGCAGTACTTC. Encoded protein: CSAIPMGEQYF.